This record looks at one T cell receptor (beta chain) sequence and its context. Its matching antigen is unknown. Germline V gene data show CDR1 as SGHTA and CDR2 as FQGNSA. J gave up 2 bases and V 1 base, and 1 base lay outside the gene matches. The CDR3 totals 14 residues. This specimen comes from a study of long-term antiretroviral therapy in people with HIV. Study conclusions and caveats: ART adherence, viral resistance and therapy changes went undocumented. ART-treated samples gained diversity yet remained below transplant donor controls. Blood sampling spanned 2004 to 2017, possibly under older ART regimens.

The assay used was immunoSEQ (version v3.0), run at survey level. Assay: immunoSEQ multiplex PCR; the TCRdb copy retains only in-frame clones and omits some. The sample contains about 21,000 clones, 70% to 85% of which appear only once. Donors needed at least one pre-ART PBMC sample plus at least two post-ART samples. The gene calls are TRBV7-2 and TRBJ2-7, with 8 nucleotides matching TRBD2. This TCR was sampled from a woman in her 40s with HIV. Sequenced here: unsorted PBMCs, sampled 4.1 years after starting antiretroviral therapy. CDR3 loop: CASSLGAGAYEQYF. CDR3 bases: TGTGCCAGCAGCTTAGGAGCGGGAGCCTACGAGCAGTACTTC. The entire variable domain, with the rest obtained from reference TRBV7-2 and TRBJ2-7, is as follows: GAGVSQSPSNKVTEKGKDVELRCDPISGHTALYWYRQSLGQGLEFLIYFQGNSAPDKSGLPSDRFSAERTGGSVSTLTIQRTQQEDSAVYLCASSLGAGAYEQYFGPGTRLTVT.